The 3 T cell receptor beta chains presented below share a single source sample, sequenced in a study of cytomegalovirus exposure and HLA in healthy donors (dated by TCRdb to the late 2010s). Library generation was performed with the immunoSEQ multiplex PCR assay. For the multiplex PCR, a mixture combining 60 forward primers for TCR Vbeta segments and 13 reverse primers for TCR Jbeta segments was used. The table was pulled from immuneACCESS by TCRdb, which kept in-frame rearrangements only. Such tables lose some clones; where checked, under half of the loss comes from unresolved V genes, and the rest has no known cause. The sample table records about 180,000 clones; roughly 76% of these occur just once. Of the sample, roughly 4.5% is held by the ten largest clones. What was sequenced was PBMCs. These receptors came from a woman aged 18-29 years in good health and CMV-seropositive.

The V and J genes are TRBV10-3 and TRBJ2-3, with D tentatively TRBD2 (6 bases). CDR1 and CDR2 (germline): ENHRY, SYGVKD. The V end lost 0 bases, the J end lost 0 bases, and 13 bases lay between the germline ends. The CDR3 is made up of 17 amino acids. CDR3 DNA sequence: TGTGCCATCAGTGAGTCGGTGGGGGGAACTAGCACAGATACGCAGTATTTT. Translation gives CAISESVGGTSTDTQYF.

The J gene is TRBJ1-2, the V gene TRBV7-2; D ambiguous. The V end was cut by 5 bases, the J end by 0 bases, with 7 bases between. The germline CDR1 and CDR2 sequences are SGHTA and FQGNSA. The CDR3 spans 13 residues. CDR3 in DNA: TGTGCCAGCAGCGCGGTAGCTAACTATGGCTACACCTTC. Translation: CASSAVANYGYTF.

This chain connects TRBV6-1 to TRBJ2-7; 9 nucleotides match TRBD2. CDR1 and CDR2 (germline): MNHNS, SASEGT. V shed 1 base and J 4 bases; nucleotides not matched to a gene: 5. The CDR3 has 15 residues. The CDR3 coding sequence is TGTGCCAGCAGTGAAGGGGGCGGGGGGGAATACGAGCAGTACTTC. It is translated as CASSEGGGGEYEQYF.